This T cell receptor beta chain was sequenced in a study of T cells in Graves' hyperthyroidism and ophthalmopathy. Findings of the study overall: Blood shared most expanded thyroid clonotypes above 0.001.

Of note for this clonotype: The antigen remains undetermined.

TCR beta CDR3 region amplification was performed from RNA transcripts. TCR CDR3 underwent first-round RT-PCR with the HTBI primer set. TCRdb recomputed calls from the multiplex PCR reads with MiXCR, one row per CDR3 protein. The profile shows about 330,000 distinct CDR3 sequences, roughly an eighth of them singletons. At least 3 on the Clinical Activity Score was recorded for ophthalmopathy patients, who also had NOSPECS grade at least 4 and duration under 3 months. Exclusion of a patient resulted from uncontrolled infection, other autoimmune disease, pregnancy or lactation. Diagnoses rested on clinical symptoms, serum thyroxine and TRAb, thyroid ultrasound and orbital computed tomography. Germline CDR1 reads DFQATT; CDR2 reads SNEGSKA (reference sequence). The CDR3 length is 17 residues. The V and J ends lost 0 bases and 6 bases, in that order; junction bases with no gene match: 14.

The material sequenced was blood. This clonotype originated in a woman between 40 and 50 years old with Graves' ophthalmopathy. The gene calls are TRBV20-1 and TRBJ1-2, with 9 bases that match TRBD1. The CDR3 protein is CSARDLTGGAGVDGYTF. The CDR3 bases are TGCAGTGCTAGAGATCTCACAGGGGGCGCAGGTGTGGATGGCTACACCTTC.